These 13 T cell receptor beta chains share one sample of origin, sequenced in a study of response to subunit inactivated influenza vaccine. TCRdb processed the RT-PCR reads anew with MiXCR; each CDR3 protein has one entry. The sample yields a few hundred thousand distinct CDR3 sequences, 20% to 25% seen once. This specimen was PBMCs from blood, taken 21 months after vaccination. The receptors come from a man aged 45-69 years who received an inactivated influenza vaccine.

This chain uses TRBV18 with TRBJ2-1; D is undetermined. The CDR3 sequence is 12 residues long. The germline V gene encodes CDR1 KGHSH and CDR2 LQKENI. Trimming removed 6 bases from V and 10 bases from J, with 13 bases in between. The CDR3 sequence: CASSSYTAEQFF. The CDR3 coding sequence is TGTGCCAGCTCTTCTTACACCGCAGAGCAGTTCTTC.

At least ten counts were recorded for this clonotype. The V call is TRBV6-2 or TRBV6-3, the J call TRBJ1-1; tentative D call: TRBD1 (6 bases). Trimming removed 0 bases at V and 1 base at J, with 6 bases between. CDR3 length equals 14 residues. Germline loops: CDR1 MNHEY, CDR2 SVGEGT. This chain's CDR3 is CASSYSRGNTEAFF. The CDR3 nucleotides are TGTGCCAGCAGTTACTCCAGGGGGAACACTGAAGCTTTCTTT.

In its sample, this clonotype was seen a few times. The V gene is TRBV20-1, the J gene TRBJ1-4, with TRBD1 as a possible D gene (6 bases). Germline values: CDR1 DFQATT, CDR2 SNEGSKA (reference sequence). The CDR3 contains 15 residues. V lost 3 bases and J 4 bases, leaving 15 bases between the germline ends. DNA of the CDR3: TGCAGTGCTAGTGGGGGGGGCTTGGATAATGAAAAACTGTTTTTT. It translates to CSASGGGLDNEKLFF.

The chain combines TRBV6-5 with TRBJ2-1; the D is unclear. CDR1 is MNHEY and CDR2 is SVGAGI in the germline V gene. The CDR3 runs to 12 residues. With 0 bases removed from V and 9 bases from J, the gap between germline ends came to 6 bases. CDR3 protein: CASSYSLTEQFF. CDR3 sequence (DNA): TGTGCCAGCAGTTACTCGTTAACTGAGCAGTTCTTC.

This clonotype was seen at least ten times. The rearrangement joins TRBV20-1 to TRBJ2-1; TRBD2 aligns across 10 bases. V shed 6 bases and J 8 bases; nucleotides not matched to a gene: 13. The CDR3 totals 15 residues. CDR1 and CDR2 from the germline V gene are DFQATT and SNEGSKA (reference sequence). The CDR3 loop reads CSALPTSGISDEQFF. Written as DNA, the CDR3 is TGCAGTGCACTTCCCACTAGCGGGATTTCCGATGAGCAGTTCTTC.

V and J are TRBV7-2 and TRBJ2-1; 9 bases agree with TRBD2. The CDR3 consists of 13 residues. Germline CDR1 is SGHTA and CDR2 is FQGNSA. J was trimmed by 2 bases and V by 10 bases; bases with no gene match: 3. The CDR3 DNA is TGTGCCACGGCTAGCGGGGCCTACAATGAGCAGTTCTTC. Residues: CATASGAYNEQFF. Complete variable domain (other parts from reference TRBV7-2 and TRBJ2-1): GAGVSQSPSNKVTEKGKDVELRCDPISGHTALYWYRQSLGQGLEFLIYFQGNSAPDKSGLPSDRFSAERTGGSVSTLTIQRTQQEDSAVYLCATASGAYNEQFFGPGTRLTVL.

This clonotype turned up a few times. V is TRBV18 and J is TRBJ1-3, with D unclear. Per the germline V gene, CDR1 is KGHSH and CDR2 is LQKENI. The CDR3 extends over 17 amino acids. V was clipped by 3 bases and J by 1 base, with 16 bases between them. CDR3 in amino acids: CASSPSPATLSGNTIYF. DNA for the CDR3: TGTGCCAGCTCACCTAGCCCCGCGACCTTGTCTGGAAACACCATATATTTT.

The chain employs TRBV25-1 and TRBJ1-2, with D uncertain. This CDR3 is built from 14 residues. V gave up 2 bases and J gave up 0 bases, with 7 bases separating them. Germline V gene lookup returns CDR1 MGHDK and CDR2 SYGVNS. As DNA, the CDR3 is TGTGCCAGCAGTGAAAGCCCTTCTAACTATGGCTACACCTTC. Its protein is CASSESPSNYGYTF.

The table lists this clonotype with a few counts. The chain links TRBV5-6 to TRBJ2-1, with a tentative D call TRBD2 (5 bases). The ends were cut back, 4 bases at V and 5 bases at J, with 16 bases in the middle. CDR3 length equals 15 residues. CDR1 is SGHDT, CDR2 YYEEEE, per germline. DNA of the CDR3: TGTGCCAGCAGCCCTGGGCCACTAGTACACAATGAGCAGTTCTTC. It yields the protein CASSPGPLVHNEQFF.

The chain has TRBV9 and TRBJ2-3; maybe TRBD2 (6 bases). The germline V gene has CDR1 SGDLS and CDR2 YYNGEE. The CDR3 has 15 amino acids. Trimming removed 0 bases at V and 4 bases at J, with 12 bases between. In DNA, the CDR3 is TGTGCCAGCAGCGTAGTCGGGACTCGCTCAGATACGCAGTATTTT. Its protein product is CASSVVGTRSDTQYF.

The chain uses TRBV7-2 and TRBJ1-6, with 7 positions matching TRBD1. J was trimmed by 7 bases and V by 5 bases; bases with no gene match: 8. The CDR3 is made up of 15 amino acids. CDR1 and CDR2 from the germline V gene are SGHTA and FQGNSA. CDR3 loop: CASSLNRGNNSPLHF. CDR3 nucleotide sequence: TGTGCCAGCAGCCTTAACAGGGGAAACAATTCACCCCTCCACTTT.

J is TRBJ1-2 and V is TRBV7-2, with a weak D call TRBD1 (5 bases). V was pared by 5 bases and J by 4 bases, with 14 bases between. CDR3 length: 14 amino acids. Germline assignment: CDR1 SGHTA and CDR2 FQGNSA. This CDR3 is CASSPSGLFYGYTF. The CDR3 DNA follows: TGTGCCAGCAGCCCCTCGGGACTCTTCTATGGCTACACCTTC.

This clonotype was observed a few times. This chain links TRBV7-8 with TRBJ1-1; D is undetermined. Deletions cut 4 bases from V and 5 bases from J, with 14 bases between. CDR3 length: 14 amino acids. Germline V CDR1 and CDR2: SGHVS, FQNEAQ. The CDR3 DNA sequence: TGTGCCAGCAGCTACCGCCGGGGTGGGACTGAAGCTTTCTTT. Translating gives CASSYRRGGTEAFF.